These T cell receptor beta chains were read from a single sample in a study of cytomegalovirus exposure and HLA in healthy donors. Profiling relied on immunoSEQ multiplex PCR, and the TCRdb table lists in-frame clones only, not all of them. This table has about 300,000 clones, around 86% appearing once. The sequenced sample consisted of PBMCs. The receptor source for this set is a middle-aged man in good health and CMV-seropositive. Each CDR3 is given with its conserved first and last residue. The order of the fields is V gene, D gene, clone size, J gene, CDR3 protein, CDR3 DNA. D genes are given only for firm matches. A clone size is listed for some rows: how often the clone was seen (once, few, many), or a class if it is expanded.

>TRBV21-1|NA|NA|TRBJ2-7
CASSKGTAGGGEQYF
TGTGCCAGCAGCAAAGGGACAGCCGGGGGGGGCGAGCAGTACTTC
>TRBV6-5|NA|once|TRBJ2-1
CASSYILASNEQFF
TGTGCCAGCAGTTACATCCTAGCATCCAATGAGCAGTTCTTC
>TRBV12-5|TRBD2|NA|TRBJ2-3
CASGLVARTSGSTDTQYF
TGTGCTAGTGGTTTGGTCGCTAGGACTAGCGGGAGTACCGATACGCAGTATTTT
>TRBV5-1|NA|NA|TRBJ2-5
CASSLGDIQETQYF
TGCGCCAGCAGCTTGGGGGACATCCAAGAGACCCAGTACTTC
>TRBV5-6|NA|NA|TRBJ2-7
CASSLGAYEQYF
TGTGCCAGCAGCCTGGGAGCCTACGAGCAGTACTTC
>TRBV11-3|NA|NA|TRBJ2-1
CASSLTAYNEQFF
TGTGCCAGCAGCTTAACTGCCTACAATGAGCAGTTCTTC
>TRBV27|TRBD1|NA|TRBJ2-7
CASSWTGAPYEQYF
TGTGCCAGCAGCTGGACAGGAGCCCCCTACGAGCAGTACTTC
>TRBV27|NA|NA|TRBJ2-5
CASSSLVRGILGVTQYF
TGTGCCAGCAGTTCCCTAGTCCGGGGGATCCTAGGGGTGACCCAGTACTTC
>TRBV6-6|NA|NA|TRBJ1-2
CASSPRGYGYTF
TGTGCCAGCAGTCCTAGGGGGTATGGCTACACCTTC
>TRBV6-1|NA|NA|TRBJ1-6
CASSGGESSYNSPLHF
TGTGCCAGCAGTGGAGGAGAGAGCTCCTATAATTCACCCCTCCACTTT
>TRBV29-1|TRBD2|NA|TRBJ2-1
CSVFLAGGNEQFF
TGCAGCGTTTTTTTAGCGGGAGGGAATGAGCAGTTCTTC